The clone carrying this T cell receptor beta chain has just one count. The source of the sample is a study of PD-L1 blockade in urothelial cancer. Study as a whole: Patients commenced atezolizumab at some point between 2014 and 2015, and it was given at 1,200 mg intravenously every 3 weeks.

Synthetic TCR analog templates were spiked into each PCR. Some clones are missing from TCRdb's copy, which holds only in-frame ones; the method was immunoSEQ multiplex PCR. The sample includes about 56,000 clones, about 82% of them seen just once. The material was PBMCs, obtained around atezolizumab (anti-PD-L1) treatment. The TCR originated in a man aged 50-60 years with urothelial cancer.

CDR3 amino acids: CASSPLGQTGNTIYF. For the CDR3, the DNA is TGTGCCAGCAGCCCCCTCGGACAGACTGGAAACACCATATATTTT. The rearrangement uses TRBV9 and TRBJ1-3, with D tentatively TRBD1 (6 bases). Trimming pared 4 bases from V and 2 bases from J, leaving 13 bases between. This CDR3 has 15 residues. CDR1 is SGDLS and CDR2 is YYNGEE in the germline V gene.